This record covers a single T cell receptor beta chain. Using immunoSEQ multiplex PCR, the repertoire was profiled, and TCRdb retains in-frame clones only, with some absent. This sample's clone table lists under 30,000 clones. The data belong to a study of T cells in women clearing cervical HPV infection. The receptor was derived from a woman between 18 and 70 years old with a cervical HPV16 infection that either progressed to CIN3+ or cleared (not recorded which). The specimen sequenced was blood buffy coat.

CDR3 residues: CASALLWEQGAYGYTF. CDR3 DNA, as far as it was read: TGTGCCAGCGCCTTACTGTGGGAACAGGGAGCCTATGGC. This chain connects TRBV2 to TRBJ1-2; perhaps TRBD1 as D (6 bases). The read comes to an end 3 residues before the CDR3 does, leaving the germline J gene to fill in the end. Trimming took 8 bases from V and 4 from J, leaving 23 bases between them. The germline V gene encodes CDR1 SNHLY and CDR2 FYNNEI. This CDR3 has 16 residues.